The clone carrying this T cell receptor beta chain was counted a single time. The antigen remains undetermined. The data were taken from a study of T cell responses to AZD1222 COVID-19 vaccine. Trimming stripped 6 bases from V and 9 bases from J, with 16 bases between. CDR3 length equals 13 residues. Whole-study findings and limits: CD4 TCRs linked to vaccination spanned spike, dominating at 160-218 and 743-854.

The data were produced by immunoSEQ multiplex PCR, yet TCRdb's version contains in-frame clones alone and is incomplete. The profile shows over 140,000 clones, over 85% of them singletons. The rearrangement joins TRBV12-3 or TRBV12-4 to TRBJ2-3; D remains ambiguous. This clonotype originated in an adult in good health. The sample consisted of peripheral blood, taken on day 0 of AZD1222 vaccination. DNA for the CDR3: TGTGCCAGCAGCCCGGAGAGCGTCGGCACGCAGTATTTT. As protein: CASSPESVGTQYF.